These T cell receptor beta chains were read from a single sample in a study of blood T cell repertoires in COVID-19. Assay: immunoSEQ multiplex PCR; the TCRdb copy retains only in-frame clones and omits some. Of about 220,000 clones listed, roughly 87% are singletons. Sequencing input: peripheral blood. The receptors were gathered from a man in his forties with active or convalescent COVID-19. The CDR3 runs from the conserved cysteine through the conserved F or W. Each record gives: V gene, clone size, D gene, J gene, CDR3 protein, CDR3 DNA. The D gene is left open where the match is weak. Clone size appears in some rows only: once, few, many, or a class for an expanded clone.

v_gene: TRBV9
abundance: .
d_gene: TRBD1
j_gene: TRBJ1-4
CDR3aa: CASSVEGGREKLFF
CDR3nt: TGTGCCAGCAGCGTAGAAGGGGGCCGGGAAAAACTGTTTTTT

v_gene: TRBV7-8
abundance: .
d_gene: .
j_gene: TRBJ1-1
CDR3aa: CASSLHELNTEAFF
CDR3nt: TGTGCCAGCAGCTTACACGAGTTGAACACTGAAGCTTTCTTT

v_gene: TRBV29-1
abundance: .
d_gene: .
j_gene: TRBJ1-2
CDR3aa: CSVDYNKEGYGYTF
CDR3nt: TGCAGCGTTGACTACAATAAAGAGGGCTATGGCTACACCTTC

v_gene: TRBV19
abundance: .
d_gene: TRBD2
j_gene: TRBJ2-2
CDR3aa: CASSIDGGVSTGELFF
CDR3nt: TGTGCCAGTAGTATCGACGGGGGGGTGAGCACCGGGGAGCTGTTTTTT

v_gene: TRBV2
abundance: .
d_gene: TRBD2
j_gene: TRBJ2-1
CDR3aa: CASSDPSGLDVDEQFF
CDR3nt: TGTGCCAGCAGTGACCCCTCGGGACTAGATGTAGATGAGCAGTTCTTC

v_gene: TRBV4-1
abundance: few
d_gene: .
j_gene: TRBJ2-2
CDR3aa: CASSQMSPGTGELFF
CDR3nt: TGCGCCAGCAGCCAAATGTCCCCGGGCACCGGGGAGCTGTTTTTT

v_gene: TRBV6-1
abundance: .
d_gene: TRBD1
j_gene: TRBJ2-1
CDR3aa: CASSERTGGGWSEQFF
CDR3nt: TGTGCCAGCAGTGAGCGGACAGGGGGCGGGTGGAGTGAGCAGTTCTTC

v_gene: TRBV7-2
abundance: .
d_gene: .
j_gene: TRBJ1-2
CDR3aa: CASSLAHGYYGYTF
CDR3nt: TGTGCCAGCAGCTTAGCTCACGGTTATTATGGCTACACCTTC

v_gene: TRBV4-1
abundance: once
d_gene: .
j_gene: TRBJ1-2
CDR3aa: CASSQNSGNYGYTF
CDR3nt: TGCGCCAGCAGCCAAAATTCAGGGAACTATGGCTACACCTTC

v_gene: TRBV11-2
abundance: .
d_gene: .
j_gene: TRBJ1-5
CDR3aa: CASSLDRQQPQHF
CDR3nt: TGTGCCAGCAGCTTAGATCGACAGCAGCCCCAGCATTTT